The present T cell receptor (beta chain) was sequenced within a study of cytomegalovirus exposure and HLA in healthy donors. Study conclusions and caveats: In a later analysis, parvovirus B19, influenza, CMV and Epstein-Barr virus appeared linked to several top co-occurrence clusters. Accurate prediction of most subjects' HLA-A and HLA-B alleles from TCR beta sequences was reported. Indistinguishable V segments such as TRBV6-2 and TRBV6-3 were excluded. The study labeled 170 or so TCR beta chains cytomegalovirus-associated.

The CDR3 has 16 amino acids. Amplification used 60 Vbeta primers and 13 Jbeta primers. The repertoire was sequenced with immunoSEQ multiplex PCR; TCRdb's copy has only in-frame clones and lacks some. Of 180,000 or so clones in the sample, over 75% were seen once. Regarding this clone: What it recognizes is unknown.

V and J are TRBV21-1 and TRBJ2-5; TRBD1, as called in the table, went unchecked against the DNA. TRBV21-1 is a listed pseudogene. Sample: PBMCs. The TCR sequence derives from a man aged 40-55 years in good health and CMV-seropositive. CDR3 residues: CASSNRGQGERETQYF. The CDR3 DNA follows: TGTGCCAGCAGCAACCGGGGACAGGGGGAAAGGGAGACCCAGTACTTC.